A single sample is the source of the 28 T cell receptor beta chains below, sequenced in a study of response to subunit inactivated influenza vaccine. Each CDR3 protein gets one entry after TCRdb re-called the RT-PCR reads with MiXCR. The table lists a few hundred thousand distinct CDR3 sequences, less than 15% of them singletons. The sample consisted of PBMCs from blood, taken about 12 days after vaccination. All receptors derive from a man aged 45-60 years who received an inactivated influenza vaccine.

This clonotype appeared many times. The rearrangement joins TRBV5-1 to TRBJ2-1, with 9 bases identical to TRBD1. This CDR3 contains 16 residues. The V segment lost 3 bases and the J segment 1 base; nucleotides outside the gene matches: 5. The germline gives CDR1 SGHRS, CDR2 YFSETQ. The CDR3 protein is CASSSGQGGSYNEQFF. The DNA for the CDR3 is TGCGCCAGCAGCTCGGGACAGGGCGGATCCTACAATGAGCAGTTCTTC.

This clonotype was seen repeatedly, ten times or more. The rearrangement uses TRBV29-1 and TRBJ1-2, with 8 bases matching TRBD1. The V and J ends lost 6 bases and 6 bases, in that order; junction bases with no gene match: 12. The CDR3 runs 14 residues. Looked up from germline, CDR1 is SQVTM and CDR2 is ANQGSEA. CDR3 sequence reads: CSVDTRGRLHGYTF. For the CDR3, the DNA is TGCAGCGTCGATACCAGGGGGCGTTTACATGGCTACACCTTC.

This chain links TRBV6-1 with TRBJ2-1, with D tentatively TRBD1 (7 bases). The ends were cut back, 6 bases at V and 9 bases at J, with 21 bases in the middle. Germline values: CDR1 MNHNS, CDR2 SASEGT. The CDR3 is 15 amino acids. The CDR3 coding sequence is TGTGCCAGCAGCCCTCTCCTGAGTCAGGGGGGTGAGCAGTTCTTC. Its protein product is CASSPLLSQGGEQFF.

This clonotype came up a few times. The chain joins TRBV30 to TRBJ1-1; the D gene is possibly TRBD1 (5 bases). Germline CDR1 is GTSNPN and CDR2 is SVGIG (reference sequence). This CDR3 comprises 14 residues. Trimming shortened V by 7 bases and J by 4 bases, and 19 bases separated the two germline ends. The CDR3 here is CAYNLGMGTTEAFF. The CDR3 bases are TGTGCCTACAATCTGGGGATGGGGACCACTGAAGCTTTCTTT. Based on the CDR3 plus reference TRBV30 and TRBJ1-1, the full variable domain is SQTIHQWPATLVQPVGSPLSLECTVEGTSNPNLYWYRQAAGRGLQLLFYSVGIGQISSEVPQNLSASRPQDRQFILSSKKLLLSDSGFYLCAYNLGMGTTEAFFGQGTRLTVV.

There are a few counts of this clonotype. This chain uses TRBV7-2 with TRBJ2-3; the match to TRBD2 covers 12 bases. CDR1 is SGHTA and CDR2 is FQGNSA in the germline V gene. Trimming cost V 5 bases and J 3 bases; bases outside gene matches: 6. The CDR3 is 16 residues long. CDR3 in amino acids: CASSLLAGGQTDTQYF. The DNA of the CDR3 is TGTGCCAGCAGCCTTCTAGCGGGAGGGCAAACAGATACGCAGTATTTT.

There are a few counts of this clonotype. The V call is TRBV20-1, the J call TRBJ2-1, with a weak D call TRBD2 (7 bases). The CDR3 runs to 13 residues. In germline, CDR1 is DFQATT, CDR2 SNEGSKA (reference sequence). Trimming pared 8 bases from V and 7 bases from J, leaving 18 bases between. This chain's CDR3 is CSSRGGGNNEQFF. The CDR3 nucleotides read TGCAGTTCGAGGGGAGGGGGAAATAATGAGCAGTTCTTC.

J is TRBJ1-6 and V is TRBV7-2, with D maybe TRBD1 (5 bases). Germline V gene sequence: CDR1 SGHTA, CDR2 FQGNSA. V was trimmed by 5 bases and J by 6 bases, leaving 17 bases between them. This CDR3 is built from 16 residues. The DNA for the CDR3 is TGTGCCAGCAGCCCTGCGTGGGCAGGGTTTAATTCACCCCTCCACTTT. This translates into CASSPAWAGFNSPLHF.

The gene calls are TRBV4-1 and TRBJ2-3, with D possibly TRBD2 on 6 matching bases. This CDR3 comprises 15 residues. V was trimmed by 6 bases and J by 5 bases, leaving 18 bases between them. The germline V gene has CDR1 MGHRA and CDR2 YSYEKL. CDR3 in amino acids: CASSPRGAQGDTQYF. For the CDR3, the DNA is TGCGCCAGCAGTCCCCGCGGGGCCCAGGGAGATACGCAGTATTTT.

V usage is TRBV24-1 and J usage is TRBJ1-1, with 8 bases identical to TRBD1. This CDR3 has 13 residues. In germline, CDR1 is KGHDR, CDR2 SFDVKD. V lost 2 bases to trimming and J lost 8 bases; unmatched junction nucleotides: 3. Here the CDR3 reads CATSDSNRGEAFF. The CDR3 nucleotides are TGTGCCACCAGTGATTCCAACAGGGGGGAAGCTTTCTTT.

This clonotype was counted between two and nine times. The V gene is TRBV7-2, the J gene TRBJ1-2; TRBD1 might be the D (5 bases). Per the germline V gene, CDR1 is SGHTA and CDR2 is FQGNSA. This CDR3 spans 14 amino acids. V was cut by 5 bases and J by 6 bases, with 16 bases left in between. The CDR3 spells CASSPRWEGNGYTF. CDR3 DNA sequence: TGTGCCAGCAGCCCAAGGTGGGAGGGGAATGGCTACACCTTC.

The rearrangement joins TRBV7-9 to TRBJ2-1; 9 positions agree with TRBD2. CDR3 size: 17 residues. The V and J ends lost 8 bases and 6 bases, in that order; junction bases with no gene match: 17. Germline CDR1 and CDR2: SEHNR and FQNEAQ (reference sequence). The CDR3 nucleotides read TGTGCCAGCTTATACGCGGGCGGGAGGGGTCTGGTCAATGAGCAGTTCTTC. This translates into CASLYAGGRGLVNEQFF.

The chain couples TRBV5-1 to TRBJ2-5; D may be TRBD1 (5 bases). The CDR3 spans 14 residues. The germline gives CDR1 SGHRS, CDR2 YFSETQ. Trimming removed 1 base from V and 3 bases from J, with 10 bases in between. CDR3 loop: CASSLSGREETQYF. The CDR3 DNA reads TGCGCCAGCAGCTTGAGTGGCAGGGAAGAGACCCAGTACTTC.

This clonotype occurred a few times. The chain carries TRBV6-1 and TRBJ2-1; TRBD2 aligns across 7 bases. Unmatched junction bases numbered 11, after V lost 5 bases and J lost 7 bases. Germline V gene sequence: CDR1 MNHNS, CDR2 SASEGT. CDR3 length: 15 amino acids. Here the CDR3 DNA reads TGTGCCAGCAGTCCCCATACGGGGGGAGTAAATGAGCAGTTCTTC. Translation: CASSPHTGGVNEQFF.

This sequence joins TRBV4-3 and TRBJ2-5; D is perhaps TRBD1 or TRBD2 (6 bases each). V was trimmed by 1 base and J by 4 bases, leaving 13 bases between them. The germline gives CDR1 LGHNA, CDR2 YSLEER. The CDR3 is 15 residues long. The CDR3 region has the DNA TGCGCCAGCAGCCAAGTGACGGGGGCGGGAGAGACCCAGTACTTC. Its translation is CASSQVTGAGETQYF.

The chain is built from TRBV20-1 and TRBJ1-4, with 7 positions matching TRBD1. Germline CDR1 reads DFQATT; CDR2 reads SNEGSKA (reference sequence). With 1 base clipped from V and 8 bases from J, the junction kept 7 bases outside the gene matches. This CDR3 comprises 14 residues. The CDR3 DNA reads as TGCAGTGCTAGAGCGACAGGGACATCAGAAAAACTGTTTTTT. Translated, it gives CSARATGTSEKLFF.

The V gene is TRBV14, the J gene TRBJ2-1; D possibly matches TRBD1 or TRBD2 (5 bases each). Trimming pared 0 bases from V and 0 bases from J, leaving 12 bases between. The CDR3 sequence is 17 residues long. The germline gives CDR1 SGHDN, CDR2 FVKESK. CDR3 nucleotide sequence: TGTGCCAGCAGCCAAGATAAAGGGACCATCTCCTACAATGAGCAGTTCTTC. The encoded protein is CASSQDKGTISYNEQFF.

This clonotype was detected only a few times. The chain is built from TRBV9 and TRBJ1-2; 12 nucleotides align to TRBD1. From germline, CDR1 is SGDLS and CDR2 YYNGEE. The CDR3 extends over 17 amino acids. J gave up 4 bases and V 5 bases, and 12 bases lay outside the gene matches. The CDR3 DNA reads TGTGCCAGCAGGGCGGGACAGGGGGCGCTTAAAGGCTATGGCTACACCTTC. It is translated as CASRAGQGALKGYGYTF.

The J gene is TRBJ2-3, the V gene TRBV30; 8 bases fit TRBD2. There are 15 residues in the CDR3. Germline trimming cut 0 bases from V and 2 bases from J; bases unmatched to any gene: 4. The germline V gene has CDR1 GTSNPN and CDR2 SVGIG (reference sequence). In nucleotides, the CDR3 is TGTGCCTGGAGTGTCAATAGCGGGGACACAGATACGCAGTATTTT. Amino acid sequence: CAWSVNSGDTDTQYF. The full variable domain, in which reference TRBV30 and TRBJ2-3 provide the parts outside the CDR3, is SQTIHQWPATLVQPVGSPLSLECTVEGTSNPNLYWYRQAAGRGLQLLFYSVGIGQISSEVPQNLSASRPQDRQFILSSKKLLLSDSGFYLCAWSVNSGDTDTQYFGPGTRLTVL.

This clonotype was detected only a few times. The CDR3 here is CASSFLSGPSTGELFF. In DNA form, the CDR3 reads TGCGCCAGCAGCTTCTTATCCGGGCCCTCCACCGGGGAGCTGTTTTTT. The rearrangement joins TRBV5-1 to TRBJ2-2; the D is unclear. The CDR3 totals 16 residues. Germline values: CDR1 SGHRS, CDR2 YFSETQ. With 2 bases removed from V and 4 bases from J, the gap between germline ends came to 15 bases.

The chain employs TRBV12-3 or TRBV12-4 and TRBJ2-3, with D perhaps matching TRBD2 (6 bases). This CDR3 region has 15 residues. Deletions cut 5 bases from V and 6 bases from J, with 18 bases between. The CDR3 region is CASSLRTVGGDTQYF. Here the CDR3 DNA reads TGTGCCAGCAGTCTCCGGACGGTAGGAGGGGATACGCAGTATTTT.

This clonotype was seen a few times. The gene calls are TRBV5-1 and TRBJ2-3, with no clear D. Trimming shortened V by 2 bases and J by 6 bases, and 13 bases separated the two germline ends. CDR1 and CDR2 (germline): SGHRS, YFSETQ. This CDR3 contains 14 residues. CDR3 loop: CASSLELPSDTQYF. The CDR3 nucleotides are TGCGCCAGCAGCTTAGAACTGCCGAGTGATACGCAGTATTTT.

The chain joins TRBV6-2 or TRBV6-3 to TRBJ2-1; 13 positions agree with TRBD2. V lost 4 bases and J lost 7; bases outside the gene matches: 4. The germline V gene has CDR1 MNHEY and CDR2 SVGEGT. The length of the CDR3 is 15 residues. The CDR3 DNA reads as TGTGCCAGCAGTTCCCGGACTAGCGGGGGTAATGAGCAGTTCTTC. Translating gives CASSSRTSGGNEQFF.

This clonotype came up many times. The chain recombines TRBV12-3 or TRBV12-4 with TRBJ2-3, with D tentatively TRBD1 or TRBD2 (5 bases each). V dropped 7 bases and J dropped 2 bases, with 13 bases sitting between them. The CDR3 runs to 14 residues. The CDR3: CASIAGTATDTQYF. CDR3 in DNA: TGTGCCAGCATCGCCGGGACCGCCACAGATACGCAGTATTTT.

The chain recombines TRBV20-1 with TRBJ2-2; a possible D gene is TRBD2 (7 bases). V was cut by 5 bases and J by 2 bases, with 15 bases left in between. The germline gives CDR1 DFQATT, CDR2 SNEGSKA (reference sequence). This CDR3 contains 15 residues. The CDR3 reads CSAEGGGFNTGELFF. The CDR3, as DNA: TGCAGTGCTGAGGGGGGGGGCTTTAACACCGGGGAGCTGTTTTTT.

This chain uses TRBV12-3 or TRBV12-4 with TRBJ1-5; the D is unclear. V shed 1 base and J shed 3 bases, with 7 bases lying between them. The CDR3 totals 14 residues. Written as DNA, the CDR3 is TGTGCCAGCAGTTTAGGGGCCGACAATCAGCCCCAGCATTTT. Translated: CASSLGADNQPQHF.

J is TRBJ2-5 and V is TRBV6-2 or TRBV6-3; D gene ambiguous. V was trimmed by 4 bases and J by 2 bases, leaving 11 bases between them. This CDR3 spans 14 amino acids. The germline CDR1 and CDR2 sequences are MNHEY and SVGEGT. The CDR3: CASSSTYIQETQYF. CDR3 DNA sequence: TGTGCCAGCAGTTCAACTTATATACAAGAGACCCAGTACTTC.

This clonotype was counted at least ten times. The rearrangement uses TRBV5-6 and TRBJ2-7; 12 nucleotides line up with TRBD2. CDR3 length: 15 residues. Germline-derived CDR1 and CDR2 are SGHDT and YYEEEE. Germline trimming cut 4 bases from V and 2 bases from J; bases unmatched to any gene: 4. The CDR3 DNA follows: TGTGCCAGCAGCCAACTAGCGGGAGGCACCTACGAGCAGTACTTC. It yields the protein CASSQLAGGTYEQYF.

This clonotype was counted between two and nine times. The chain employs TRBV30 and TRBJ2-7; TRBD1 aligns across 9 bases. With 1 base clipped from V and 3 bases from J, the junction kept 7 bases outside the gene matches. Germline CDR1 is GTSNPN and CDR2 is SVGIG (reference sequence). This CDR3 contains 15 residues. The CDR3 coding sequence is TGTGCCTGGAGTGCCGGACAGGGGATTGTCTACGAGCAGTACTTC. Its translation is CAWSAGQGIVYEQYF.